The 9 T cell receptor beta chains below all came from one sample that was sequenced in a study of shared clonotypes between healthy human individuals. Measured with immunoSEQ multiplex PCR; TCRdb has only the in-frame clones, and not every one. This table has 400,000 to 500,000 clones, about 80% appearing once. The sample consisted of PBMCs. The receptors were gathered from a woman between 40 and 55 years old in good health. Some clones in this sample may be carry-over from other donors' samples.

Only one count was recorded for this clone. The CDR3 coding sequence is TGTGCCAGCAGAACTAGCGGGATATCCCAAGAGACCCAGTACTTC. Protein product: CASRTSGISQETQYF. The chain recombines TRBV7-9 with TRBJ2-5; 10 bases line up with TRBD2. The V segment lost 6 bases and the J segment 1 base; nucleotides outside the gene matches: 5. The CDR3 is 15 amino acids. CDR1 and CDR2 from the germline V gene are SEHNR and FQNEAQ (reference sequence).

V and J are TRBV7-2 and TRBJ2-2, with a tentative D call TRBD1 (6 bases). The CDR3 spans 15 residues. Germline assignment: CDR1 SGHTA and CDR2 FQGNSA. V was pared by 1 base and J by 5 bases, with 11 bases between. CDR3 nucleotide sequence: TGTGCCAGCAGCTTAGACAGGGCTCCGACCGGGGAGCTGTTTTTT. It specifies CASSLDRAPTGELFF.

The chain is built from TRBV28 and TRBJ2-2; D is possibly TRBD1 or TRBD2 (6 bases each). The CDR3 spans 17 residues. V lost 6 bases and J 1 base, leaving 18 bases between the germline ends. CDR1 MDHEN and CDR2 SYDVKM come from the germline V gene. CDR3 in amino acids: CASRSQGRLRNTGELFF. The CDR3 DNA sequence: TGTGCCAGCAGGAGCCAGGGGAGGCTCCGGAACACCGGGGAGCTGTTTTTT. The variable domain in full, with the rest retrieved from reference TRBV28 and TRBJ2-2, is DVKVTQSSRYLVKRTGEKVFLECVQDMDHENMFWYRQDPGLGLRLIYFSYDVKMKEKGDIPEGYSVSREKKERFSLILESASTNQTSMYLCASRSQGRLRNTGELFFGEGSRLTVL.

This rearrangement joins TRBV5-1 to TRBJ1-6; TRBD1 aligns across 7 bases. Germline V lookup: CDR1 SGHRS, CDR2 YFSETQ. The CDR3 loop spans 14 amino acids. V shed 4 bases and J 7 bases; nucleotides not matched to a gene: 5. CDR3 sequence: CASSGDRANSPLHF. CDR3 DNA sequence: TGCGCCAGCAGCGGCGACAGGGCGAATTCACCCCTCCACTTT.

Notes on this clone: A far larger clone differs by one base, so this is likely a read error. This same CDR3 is encoded by further DNA sequences in the sample. This chain uses TRBV10-2 with TRBJ1-2; D is uncertain. Germline CDR1 reads WSHSY; CDR2 reads SAAADI. The V end was cut by 6 bases, the J end by 0 bases, with 11 bases between. The CDR3 has 14 amino acids. CDR3 sequence: CASSEMVSNYGYTF. The CDR3 nucleotides are TGCGCCAGCAGCGAAATGGTCTCTAACTATGGCTACACCTTC.

The chain has TRBV7-6 and TRBJ2-7; 11 positions match TRBD2. J was trimmed by 9 bases and V by 5 bases; bases with no gene match: 12. This CDR3 comprises 15 residues. Looked up from germline, CDR1 is SGHVS and CDR2 is FNYEAQ. Here the CDR3 DNA reads TGTGCCAGCAGCCCGTTAGCGGGAGGGGCTGTTGGGCAGTACTTC. Residues: CASSPLAGGAVGQYF.

The CDR3 nucleotides are TGTGCCAGCACAACAGGGGCCTACGAGCAGTACTTC. Residues: CASTTGAYEQYF. J is TRBJ2-7 and V is TRBV7-9; TRBD1 matches 7 bases. With 7 bases clipped from V and 2 bases from J, the junction kept 2 bases outside the gene matches. In germline, CDR1 is SEHNR, CDR2 FQNEAQ (reference sequence). The CDR3 spans 12 residues.

The CDR3 sequence is CASSAPVYGELFF. CDR3 nucleotide sequence: TGTGCCAGCAGTGCCCCAGTATACGGGGAGCTGTTTTTT. The chain links TRBV28 to TRBJ2-2; D gene uncertain. In germline, CDR1 is MDHEN, CDR2 SYDVKM. V was clipped by 5 bases and J by 7 bases, with 11 bases between them. This CDR3 has 13 amino acids.

This clone was recorded only once. The rearrangement links TRBV5-1 to TRBJ2-7; D uncertain. CDR3 size: 16 residues. Germline CDR1 reads SGHRS; CDR2 reads YFSETQ. Trimming took off 4 bases at V and 0 bases at J, with 17 bases between the two ends. CDR3 loop: CASSLGPRLSSYEQYF. In nucleotides, the CDR3 is TGCGCCAGCAGCCTAGGACCCAGGTTAAGCTCCTACGAGCAGTACTTC. Supplemented by reference TRBV5-1 and TRBJ2-7, the full variable domain reads KAGVTQTPRYLIKTRGQQVTLSCSPISGHRSVSWYQQTPGQGLQFLFEYFSETQRNKGNFPGRFSGRQFSNSRSEMNVSTLELGDSALYLCASSLGPRLSSYEQYFGPGTRLTVT.